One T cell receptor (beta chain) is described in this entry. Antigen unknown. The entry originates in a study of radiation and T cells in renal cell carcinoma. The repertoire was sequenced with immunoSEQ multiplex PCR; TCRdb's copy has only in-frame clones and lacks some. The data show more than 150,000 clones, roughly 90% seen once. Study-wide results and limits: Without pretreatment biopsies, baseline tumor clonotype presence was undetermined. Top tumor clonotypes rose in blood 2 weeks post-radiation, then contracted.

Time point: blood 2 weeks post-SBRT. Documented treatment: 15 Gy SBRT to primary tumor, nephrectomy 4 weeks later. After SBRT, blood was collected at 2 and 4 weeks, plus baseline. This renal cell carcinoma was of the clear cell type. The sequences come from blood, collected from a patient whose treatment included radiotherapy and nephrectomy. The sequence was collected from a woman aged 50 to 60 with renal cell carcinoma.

The CDR3 protein is CSAWTSGGAWDTQYF. CDR3 sequence (DNA): TGCAGCGCTTGGACTAGCGGGGGGGCCTGGGATACGCAGTATTTT. The V gene is TRBV29-1, the J gene TRBJ2-3, with 15 bases lining up with TRBD2. The CDR3 consists of 15 residues. CDR1 is SQVTM and CDR2 is ANQGSEA in the germline V gene. The junction had 8 bases not matched to a gene; V was cut back by 7 bases and J by 6 bases.